This section outlines one T cell receptor beta chain sequence together with its context. This clone's antigen is unknown. Base qualities were left out, and no much larger clone turns up one base away. This sample was taken from a study of a mutant IDH1 vaccine in newly diagnosed glioma listed by TCRdb under 2021. The study in broad terms: Vaccination was initiated 4-6 weeks after radiotherapy alone, or concurrently with temozolomide cycles in the chemotherapy-containing groups. Six visits were used for peripheral blood collection: V03 (baseline), V05, V07, V10, V12 and V13. Prior to enrollment, patients had been given standard therapy consisting of radiotherapy alone, temozolomide alone, or radiochemotherapy with temozolomide, with the combination given to most patients. Longitudinal TCRB deep sequencing was performed for roughly 27 treated patients wherever samples were available for exploratory analyses. Of the approximately 30 treated patients, around 62% were male and around 38% were female, and a mean age of approximately 40 years was recorded. Visit V12 was the week-35 safety follow-up and visit V13 was the week-47 end of study. Study-wide conclusions, independent of this receptor: The authors stated that sample limitations prevented analyses of patient blood samples from being reproduced. Pseudoprogression appeared unrelated to alterations in the top peripheral T cell clonotypes detected by TCRB sequencing. PBMC samples for TCRB deep sequencing were selected based on availability. Immune responses induced by the vaccine were seen in around 93% of patients across multiple MHC alleles.

The method was the immunoSEQ multiplex PCR assay. The hsTCRB Kit was used according to the manufacturer's protocol to amplify rearranged TCR beta chain sequences. TCRB libraries were sequenced on an Illumina MiSeq. The original methods were these. The kit vendor's proprietary platform handled demultiplexing, trimming and gene mapping. TCRdb mirrors the immuneACCESS table, restricted to in-frame sequences. Some clones are absent from its copies; in checked studies, under half trace to an unresolved V gene, and the reason for the others is unknown. V and J calls and clone size follow that table, whereas D and trimming were derived from the DNA. Counted in this sample were approximately 35,000 clones; over 75% of them appeared once. The leading ten clones occupy 5% to 5.5% of the sample. V has 5 bases trimmed and J has 4 bases trimmed; junction bases matching no gene number 10. The germline V gene gives CDR1 as KGHSH and CDR2 as LQKENI. Counted from cysteine to phenylalanine, this CDR3 has 16 amino acids. Only the CDR3 region is kept as DNA, spanning 48 bases read in frame from base 1.

The label giving this sample's time point can be read as: week 47, end of study. A 20-mer mutant IDH1 peptide at 300 micrograms in Montanide made up each vaccine dose, which was injected subcutaneously together with topical imiquimod. Patients were given eight vaccinations, in weeks 1, 3, 5, 7, 11, 15, 19 and 23, which matched visits V03 through V10. The donors had newly diagnosed IDH1-mutant astrocytomas of WHO grade 3 or 4 that showed loss of nuclear ATRX. The samples were drawn from NOA16, a multicentre, single-arm, open-label phase I trial in Germany that tested a mutant IDH1 peptide vaccine in humans for the first time. The DNeasy Blood and Tissue Kit was used to extract genomic DNA from EDTA blood for TCRB sequencing.

Source: PBMCs, taken from a glioma patient whose treatment included an IDH1 peptide vaccine. This clonotype was sampled from a middle-aged woman with glioma. The sequence is built from TRBV18 and TRBJ2-2; TRBD1 fits 7 bases in the junction. At the DNA level, the sequence is TGTGCCAGCTCATCTCAGACAGGGTCGGGCACCGGGGAGCTGTTTTTT. It translates to CASSSQTGSGTGELFF. With the rest looked up from the reference TRBV18 and TRBJ2-2 genes rather than sequenced, the full variable domain is NAGVMQNPRHLVRRRGQEARLRCSPMKGHSHVYWYRQLPEEGLKFMVYLQKENIIDESGMPKERFSAEFPKEGPSILRIQQVVRGDSAAYFCASSSQTGSGTGELFFGEGSRLTVL.